This T cell receptor (beta chain) came from a study of cytomegalovirus exposure and HLA in healthy donors. Overall study results and limits: Owing to their indistinguishability, certain V segments, notably TRBV6-2 and TRBV6-3, were excluded.

V shed 4 bases and J 7 bases; nucleotides not matched to a gene: 15. The CDR3 extends over 18 amino acids. Germline lookup yields CDR1 LNHDA and CDR2 SQIVND (reference sequence). PCR primers comprised 60 Vbeta and 13 Jbeta primers. Sequencing used immunoSEQ multiplex PCR; TCRdb keeps in-frame clones, though not all of them. The data hold some 170,000 clones, with around 80% observed a single time. This clone has just a few counts. Antigen: not known. What was sequenced was PBMCs. The rearrangement joins TRBV19 to TRBJ2-2; 10 nucleotides match TRBD1. This receptor was taken from a woman in her twenties or thirties in good health and CMV-seronegative. The CDR3 DNA follows: TGTGCCAGTAGTACCCAGGGACAGGGGACCCTCCGGGACGGGGAGCTGTTTTTT. Its protein product is CASSTQGQGTLRDGELFF. The full variable domain, rest sourced from reference TRBV19 and TRBJ2-2, is DGGITQSPKYLFRKEGQNVTLSCEQNLNHDAMYWYRQDPGQGLRLIYYSQIVNDFQKGDIAEGYSVSREKKESFPLTVTSAQKNPTAFYLCASSTQGQGTLRDGELFFGEGSRLTVL.